These 8 T cell receptor beta chains came from one sample sequenced in a study of T-cell reconstitution after alpha-beta-depleted transplantation in children. A TCRbeta library incorporating unique molecular identifiers was prepared. TCRdb passed the PCR reads through MiXCR, listing each CDR3 protein once. The sample contains 700,000 to 950,000 distinct CDR3 sequences, roughly 15% of which appear only once. The sequenced sample was PBMCs, mostly from graft donor cells, obtained 360 days after TCRalphabeta/CD19-depleted stem cell transplant. The receptors were gathered from a male patient aged 10 to 17 who had a stem cell transplant for acute lymphoblastic leukemia, so the T cells may come from the graft donor.

The gene calls are TRBV2 and TRBJ2-5; maybe TRBD1 (5 bases). Per the germline V gene, CDR1 is SNHLY and CDR2 is FYNNEI. Trimming stripped 1 base from V and 1 base from J, with 13 bases between. The CDR3 spans 16 residues. The CDR3 DNA follows: TGTGCCAGCAGTGAAGGGAAGGGGCCGATCCAAGAGACCCAGTACTTC. Translating gives CASSEGKGPIQETQYF.

V and J are TRBV11-1 and TRBJ2-1, with 7 positions matching TRBD2. The CDR3 is 18 residues long. Looked up from germline, CDR1 is SGHAT and CDR2 is FQDESV (reference sequence). The junction had 15 bases not matched to a gene; V was cut back by 5 bases and J by 2 bases. The CDR3 DNA is TGTGCCAGCAGCCCTAGTGGGTATAGCGGGTCCACCTACAATGAGCAGTTCTTC. Protein: CASSPSGYSGSTYNEQFF.

Ten or more counts support this clonotype. V and J are TRBV2 and TRBJ2-2, with 11 bases matching TRBD2. The germline V gene encodes CDR1 SNHLY and CDR2 FYNNEI. V gave up 4 bases and J gave up 1 base; unmatched junction bases: 8. CDR3 length: 18 residues. CDR3 sequence reads: CASSASPTSGRNTGELFF. CDR3 in DNA: TGTGCCAGCAGTGCTTCCCCTACTAGCGGGAGGAACACCGGGGAGCTGTTTTTT.

This clonotype was recorded many times. The V gene is TRBV29-1, the J gene TRBJ2-3, with D unclear. Per the germline V gene, CDR1 is SQVTM and CDR2 is ANQGSEA. There are 10 residues in the CDR3. CDR3 coding DNA: TGCGACGGTCGCACAGATACGCAGTATTTT. It codes for CDGRTDTQYF.

This chain joins TRBV20-1 and TRBJ2-1, with D possibly matching TRBD2 (5 bases). CDR3 length: 10 residues. The germline gives CDR1 DFQATT, CDR2 SNEGSKA (reference sequence). The CDR3 spells CSGGSNEQFF. CDR3 nucleotide sequence: TGCAGCGGCGGGTCCAATGAGCAGTTCTTC.

J is TRBJ1-1 and V is TRBV29-1, with D possibly TRBD1 on 5 matching bases. The V gene's germline CDR1 is SQVTM and CDR2 ANQGSEA. The CDR3 runs to 12 residues. V was pared by 7 bases and J by 5 bases, with 14 bases between. The CDR3 nucleotides read TGCAGCGCTCGCATCGGGGGTACTGAAGCTTTCTTT. Its translation: CSARIGGTEAFF.

This clonotype was detected ten times or more. The V gene is TRBV4-2, the J gene TRBJ2-3; tentative D call: TRBD2 (5 bases). The V end was cut by 1 base, the J end by 6 bases, with 17 bases between. This CDR3 region has 16 residues. Germline CDR1 is LGHNA and CDR2 is YNFKEQ. CDR3 coding DNA: TGTGCCAGCAGCCAAGGGAGGCAGCTTACCGGGGATACGCAGTATTTT. It codes for CASSQGRQLTGDTQYF.

This clonotype was detected a few times. The rearrangement uses TRBV12-3 or TRBV12-4 and TRBJ2-1; D is uncertain. This CDR3 spans 12 amino acids. Trimming left V 11 bases short and J 3 bases short, with 11 bases between. The CDR3, as DNA: TGTGCCTGCCTTTCGTACTACAATGAGCAGTTCTTC. Residues: CACLSYYNEQFF.